Listed here are 17 T cell receptor beta chains from one sample, sequenced in a study of blood T cell repertoires in COVID-19. Data came from immunoSEQ multiplex PCR; TCRdb stores just in-frame clones and leaves some out. The repertoire holds under 150,000 clones, more than 75% seen once, with roughly 4.7% in the top ten. Material for sequencing was peripheral blood. The receptors stem from a woman in her forties or fifties with acute or convalescent COVID-19.

This clone was picked up a small number of times. The chain couples TRBV4-3 to TRBJ2-3, with 7 nucleotides matching TRBD1. This CDR3 region has 12 residues. The germline CDR1 and CDR2 sequences are LGHNA and YSLEER. Trimming removed 3 bases from V and 7 bases from J; junction bases left unmatched: 1. This chain's CDR3 is CASSQTGNTQYF. CDR3 sequence (DNA): TGCGCCAGCAGCCAGACAGGGAATACGCAGTATTTT.

The CDR3 DNA follows: TGTGCCAGCAGCCAAAGGGGGACAGGGTCCTACAATGAGCAGTTCTTC. Residues: CASSQRGTGSYNEQFF. The V gene is TRBV4-2, the J gene TRBJ2-1, with 9 bases lining up with TRBD1. The V segment lost 2 bases and the J segment 1 base; nucleotides outside the gene matches: 3. This CDR3 comprises 16 residues. Looked up from germline, CDR1 is LGHNA and CDR2 is YNFKEQ.

The J gene is TRBJ2-1, the V gene TRBV5-1, with 9 bases lining up with TRBD1. The V gene's germline CDR1 is SGHRS and CDR2 YFSETQ. The CDR3 totals 16 residues. Trimming removed 4 bases from V and 2 bases from J; junction bases left unmatched: 7. The CDR3 DNA reads as TGCGCCAGCAGCGCAGACCGGGACAGGGCCTACAATGAGCAGTTCTTC. Protein sequence: CASSADRDRAYNEQFF.

The V and J genes are TRBV19 and TRBJ1-5; TRBD1 is a possible D gene (6 bases). With 3 bases removed from V and 0 bases from J, the gap between germline ends came to 18 bases. The germline V gene has CDR1 LNHDA and CDR2 SQIVND (reference sequence). This CDR3 has 18 amino acids. The CDR3 DNA reads TGTGCCAGTAGTATGGGCCTCCGGACAGTGAATAGCAATCAGCCCCAGCATTTT. Its protein product is CASSMGLRTVNSNQPQHF.

This chain joins TRBV18 and TRBJ1-1; possible D gene TRBD1, 6 bases. V was trimmed by 4 bases and J by 1 base, leaving 10 bases between them. CDR1 and CDR2 (germline): KGHSH, LQKENI. The CDR3 is 14 amino acids. The CDR3 here is CASSLGQSNTEAFF. CDR3 nucleotide sequence: TGTGCCAGCTCACTGGGACAATCGAACACTGAAGCTTTCTTT.

The rearrangement links TRBV9 to TRBJ1-2; 9 bases are a match to TRBD1. The germline V gene has CDR1 SGDLS and CDR2 YYNGEE. This CDR3 is built from 17 residues. Trimming took 2 bases from V and 1 from J; bases not matched to a gene: 9. CDR3 nucleotides: TGTGCCAGCAGCGTCGGGACAGGGCTGGTGGGTAACTATGGCTACACCTTC. This sequence encodes CASSVGTGLVGNYGYTF. Supplemented by reference TRBV9 and TRBJ1-2, the full variable domain reads DSGVTQTPKHLITATGQRVTLRCSPRSGDLSVYWYQQSLDQGLQFLIQYYNGEERAKGNILERFSAQQFPDLHSELNLSSLELGDSALYFCASSVGTGLVGNYGYTFGSGTRLTVV.

The rearrangement joins TRBV6-2 or TRBV6-3 to TRBJ2-1; D gene unclear. The CDR3 spans 11 residues. Trimming removed 4 bases at V and 13 bases at J, with 11 bases between. Germline CDR1 reads MNHEY; CDR2 reads SVGEGT. CDR3 region: CASSSGRYQFF. The CDR3 nucleotides are TGTGCCAGCAGTTCAGGCAGGTATCAGTTCTTC.

The chain is built from TRBV3-1 (or the pseudogene TRBV3-2) and TRBJ1-3, with D possibly matching TRBD1 (5 bases). Trimming cost V 5 bases and J 10 bases, with 15 bases left between them. This CDR3 contains 13 residues. Germline V gene lookup returns CDR1 LGHDT and CDR2 YNNKEL (reference sequence). The DNA of the CDR3 is TGTGCCAGCAGCGCGGACACCTCAAGGACCATATATTTT. Amino acid sequence: CASSADTSRTIYF.

Details on this clone: This same CDR3 is encoded by further DNA sequences in the sample. The rearrangement links TRBV18 to TRBJ1-1; D call uncertain. V was clipped by 3 bases and J by 1 base, with 6 bases between them. The CDR3 spans 13 residues. Germline V gene data show CDR1 as KGHSH and CDR2 as LQKENI. DNA of the CDR3: TGTGCCAGCTCACCTAACAGGAACACTGAAGCTTTCTTT. Translation: CASSPNRNTEAFF.

The chain links TRBV12-3 or TRBV12-4 to TRBJ1-6; D may be TRBD1 (5 bases). Trimming took 9 bases from V and 3 from J, leaving 9 bases between them. The CDR3 has 13 residues. As DNA, the CDR3 is TGTGCCAGTAACAGGAACTATAATTCACCCCTCCACTTT. It translates to CASNRNYNSPLHF.

The CDR3 sequence is CASSVENPARGLGLNYTEAFF. The CDR3 DNA reads TGTGCCAGCAGCGTAGAAAACCCCGCCCGGGGGTTGGGGCTAAATTACACTGAAGCTTTCTTT. The chain links TRBV9 to TRBJ1-1, with D possibly matching TRBD1 (5 bases). Trimming took off 0 bases at V and 3 bases at J, with 30 bases between the two ends. This CDR3 region has 21 residues. From germline, CDR1 is SGDLS and CDR2 YYNGEE. Supplemented by reference TRBV9 and TRBJ1-1, the full variable domain reads DSGVTQTPKHLITATGQRVTLRCSPRSGDLSVYWYQQSLDQGLQFLIQYYNGEERAKGNILERFSAQQFPDLHSELNLSSLELGDSALYFCASSVENPARGLGLNYTEAFFGQGTRLTVV.

The chain joins TRBV5-8 to TRBJ1-5, with D perhaps TRBD1 (5 bases). CDR1 and CDR2 from the germline V gene are SGHTS and YDEGEE. Trimming stripped 1 base from V and 8 bases from J, with 16 bases between. The CDR3 covers 15 residues. The CDR3 reads CASSLMTRAGEPQHF. The CDR3 coding sequence is TGTGCCAGCAGCTTGATGACCAGGGCGGGAGAGCCCCAGCATTTT.

J is TRBJ2-1 and V is TRBV24-1; 8 nucleotides agree with TRBD1. V gave up 1 base and J gave up 15 bases; unmatched junction bases: 10. Germline V gene data show CDR1 as KGHDR and CDR2 as SFDVKD. CDR3 size: 14 residues. As DNA, the CDR3 is TGTGCCACCAGTGATTTCTTATTTACAGGGGGTCGGTTCTTC. Amino acids: CATSDFLFTGGRFF.

The V and J genes are TRBV2 and TRBJ1-1; 7 positions agree with TRBD1. The junction had 15 bases not matched to a gene; V was cut back by 5 bases and J by 0 bases. Germline assignment: CDR1 SNHLY and CDR2 FYNNEI. This CDR3 has 18 amino acids. The CDR3 protein is CASSLQGLGGSLNTEAFF. For the CDR3, the DNA is TGTGCCAGCAGTTTACAGGGGCTTGGGGGATCTTTGAACACTGAAGCTTTCTTT.

V and J are TRBV7-2 and TRBJ1-4; D is possibly TRBD1 (5 bases). CDR3 length: 15 amino acids. From germline, CDR1 is SGHTA and CDR2 FQGNSA. The V and J ends lost 5 bases and 2 bases respectively, with 12 bases between them. In DNA, the CDR3 is TGTGCCAGCAGCAAAAACGGGGGTACTAATGAAAAACTGTTTTTT. This sequence encodes CASSKNGGTNEKLFF. Filled out from reference TRBV7-2 and TRBJ1-4, the complete variable domain reads GAGVSQSPSNKVTEKGKDVELRCDPISGHTALYWYRQSLGQGLEFLIYFQGNSAPDKSGLPSDRFSAERTGGSVSTLTIQRTQQEDSAVYLCASSKNGGTNEKLFFGSGTQLSVL.

The gene calls are TRBV27 and TRBJ1-5; D is unresolved. The CDR3 sequence is 15 residues long. The V end was cut by 4 bases, the J end by 4 bases, with 14 bases between. From germline, CDR1 is MNHEY and CDR2 SMNVEV (reference sequence). The chain's CDR3 is CASSSNFDGNQPQHF. The CDR3 coding sequence is TGTGCCAGCAGTTCCAATTTCGACGGGAATCAGCCCCAGCATTTT.

The chain carries TRBV24-1 and TRBJ2-2; 8 bases line up with TRBD1. The CDR3 contains 15 residues. From germline, CDR1 is KGHDR and CDR2 SFDVKD. V shed 3 bases and J 7 bases; nucleotides not matched to a gene: 6. The DNA for the CDR3 is TGTGCCACCAGTGATCTTGGACAGGGAAGCGGGGAGCTGTTTTTT. Translating gives CATSDLGQGSGELFF.